The sequence of this TCR beta chain was determined in a study of shared clonotypes between healthy human individuals. Method: immunoSEQ multiplex PCR; TCRdb's copy keeps in-frame clones and lacks some. Of 2,100,000 or so clones in the sample, approximately 94% are singletons; the top ten hold more than 0.1%. CDR3 length equals 12 residues. Germline V lookup: CDR1 ENHRY, CDR2 SYGVKD. V lost 11 bases to trimming and J lost 0 bases, with 8 bases between them. V and J are TRBV10-3 and TRBJ1-5; weak D call: TRBD1 (5 bases). The source is a man between 18 and 29 years old in good health. Specimen: naive CD4+ T cells sorted from blood. As for subset: CD45RA+ positively selected. The CDR3 nucleotides read TGTGCCGGAGGGGATAGCAATCAGCCCCAGCATTTT. It codes for CAGGDSNQPQHF.